This entry describes one TCR beta chain. CDR3 length equals 15 residues. CDR1 and CDR2 (germline): MNHEY, SVGAGI. The V gene lost 2 bases and the J gene lost 5 bases, with 15 bases spanning the gap. These data come from a study of blood T cell repertoires in COVID-19. Study context: There were acute and convalescent COVID-19 samples, and they came from the United States, Italy and Spain. PBMCs, B-cell-depleted T cells, or T cells were the source of the cDNA or gDNA that made up the material.

As originally analysed: Amplification of reference gene primers was used by the study to estimate nucleated cell counts. The assay was immunoSEQ multiplex PCR, and TCRdb's table has in-frame clones only and misses some. V, J and clone size were drawn from that table, and D and trimming were deduced from the DNA. The sample holds about 240,000 clones; about 86% are singletons and the top ten take roughly 9.6%. This chain links TRBV6-5 with TRBJ1-1; no clear D gene. This TCR came from a woman aged 80 or over with acute or convalescent COVID-19. Sequenced material: peripheral blood. CDR3 DNA: TGTGCCAGCAGTTACCTGGGAGGGTTAGGAACTGAAGCTTTCTTT. Amino acid sequence: CASSYLGGLGTEAFF.